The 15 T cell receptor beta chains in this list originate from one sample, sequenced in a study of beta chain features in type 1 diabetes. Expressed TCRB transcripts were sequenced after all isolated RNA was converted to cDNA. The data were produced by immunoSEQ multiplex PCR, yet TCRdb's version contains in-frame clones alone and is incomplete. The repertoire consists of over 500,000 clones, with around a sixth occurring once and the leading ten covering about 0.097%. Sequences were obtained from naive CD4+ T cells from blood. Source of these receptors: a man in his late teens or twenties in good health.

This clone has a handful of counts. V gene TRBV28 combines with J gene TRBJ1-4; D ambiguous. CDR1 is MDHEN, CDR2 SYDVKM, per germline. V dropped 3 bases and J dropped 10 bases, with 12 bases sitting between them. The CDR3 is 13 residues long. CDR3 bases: TGTGCCAGCAGTTTTAGGGTACCGGTAAAACTGTTTTTT. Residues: CASSFRVPVKLFF.

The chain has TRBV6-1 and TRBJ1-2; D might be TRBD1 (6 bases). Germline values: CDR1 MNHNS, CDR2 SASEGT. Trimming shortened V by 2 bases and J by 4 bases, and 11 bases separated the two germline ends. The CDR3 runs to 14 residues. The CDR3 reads CASSEQGLGYGYTF. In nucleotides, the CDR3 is TGTGCCAGCAGTGAACAGGGGTTGGGCTATGGCTACACCTTC.

CDR3 sequence: CASISDRASGKLFF. The CDR3 DNA reads as TGTGCCAGCATCTCGGACAGGGCCTCGGGAAAACTGTTTTTT. The chain carries TRBV2 and TRBJ1-4, with 8 positions matching TRBD1. With V trimmed by 7 bases and J by 10 bases, 11 bases remained unmatched. Germline values: CDR1 SNHLY, CDR2 FYNNEI. This CDR3 comprises 14 residues.

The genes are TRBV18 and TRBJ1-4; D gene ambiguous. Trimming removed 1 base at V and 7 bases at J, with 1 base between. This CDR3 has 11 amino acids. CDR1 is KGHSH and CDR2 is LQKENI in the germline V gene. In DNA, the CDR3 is TGTGCCAGCTCACCACGTGAAAAACTGTTTTTT. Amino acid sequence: CASSPREKLFF.

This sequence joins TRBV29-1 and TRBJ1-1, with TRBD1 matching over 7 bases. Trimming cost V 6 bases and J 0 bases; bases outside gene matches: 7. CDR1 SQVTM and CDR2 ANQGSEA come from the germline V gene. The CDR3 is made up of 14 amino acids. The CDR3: CSVPTGRMNTEAFF. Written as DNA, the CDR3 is TGCAGCGTCCCGACAGGGAGGATGAACACTGAAGCTTTCTTT.

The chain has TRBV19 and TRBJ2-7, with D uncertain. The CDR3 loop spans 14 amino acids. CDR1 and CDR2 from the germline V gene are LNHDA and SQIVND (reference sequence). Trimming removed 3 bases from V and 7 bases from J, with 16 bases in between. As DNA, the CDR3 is TGTGCCAGTAGTATTAACGTGGCTACTTCTGAGCAGTACTTC. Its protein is CASSINVATSEQYF.

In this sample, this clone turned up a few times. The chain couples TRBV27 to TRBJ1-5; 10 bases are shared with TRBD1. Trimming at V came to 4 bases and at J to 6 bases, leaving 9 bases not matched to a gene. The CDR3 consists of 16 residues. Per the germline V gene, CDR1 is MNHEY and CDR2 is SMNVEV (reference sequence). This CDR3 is CASSSGQGRSAQPQHF. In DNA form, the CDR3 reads TGTGCCAGCAGTTCGGGACAGGGGCGAAGCGCTCAGCCCCAGCATTTT.

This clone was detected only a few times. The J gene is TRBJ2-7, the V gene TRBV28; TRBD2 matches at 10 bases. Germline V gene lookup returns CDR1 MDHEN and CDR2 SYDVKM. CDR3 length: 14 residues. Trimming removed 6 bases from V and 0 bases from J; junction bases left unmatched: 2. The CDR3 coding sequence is TGTGCCAGCAGGGCTAGCGGGAGCTCCTACGAGCAGTACTTC. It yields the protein CASRASGSSYEQYF.

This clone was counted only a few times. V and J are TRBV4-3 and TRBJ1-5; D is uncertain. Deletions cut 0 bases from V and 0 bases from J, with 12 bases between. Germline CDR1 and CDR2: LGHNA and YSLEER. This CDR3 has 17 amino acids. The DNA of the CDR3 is TGCGCCAGCAGCCAAGAAACTGGATCTTATAGCAATCAGCCCCAGCATTTT. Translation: CASSQETGSYSNQPQHF.

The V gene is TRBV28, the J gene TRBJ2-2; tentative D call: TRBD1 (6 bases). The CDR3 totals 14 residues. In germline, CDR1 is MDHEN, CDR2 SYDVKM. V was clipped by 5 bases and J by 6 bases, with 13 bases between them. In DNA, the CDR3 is TGTGCCAGCAGTCTATTAGGGACATCCGGGGAGCTGTTTTTT. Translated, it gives CASSLLGTSGELFF.

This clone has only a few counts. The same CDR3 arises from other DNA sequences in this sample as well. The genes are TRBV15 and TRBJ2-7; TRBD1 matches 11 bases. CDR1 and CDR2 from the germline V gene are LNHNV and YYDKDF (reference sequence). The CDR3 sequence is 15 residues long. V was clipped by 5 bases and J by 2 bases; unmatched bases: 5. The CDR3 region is CATSSRTGGPYEQYF. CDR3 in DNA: TGTGCCACCAGCTCTCGGACAGGGGGCCCCTACGAGCAGTACTTC. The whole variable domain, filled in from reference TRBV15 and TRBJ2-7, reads DAMVIQNPRYQVTQFGKPVTLSCSQTLNHNVMYWYQQKSSQAPKLLFHYYDKDFNNEADTPDNFQSRRPNTSFCFLDIRSPGLGDTAMYLCATSSRTGGPYEQYFGPGTRLTVT.

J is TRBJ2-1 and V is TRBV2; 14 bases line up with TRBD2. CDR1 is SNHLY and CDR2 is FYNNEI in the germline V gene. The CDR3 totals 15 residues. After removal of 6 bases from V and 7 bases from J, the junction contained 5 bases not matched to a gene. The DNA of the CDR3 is TGTGCCAGCAGCTCGGGGACTAGCGGGGGAAATGAGCAGTTCTTC. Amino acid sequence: CASSSGTSGGNEQFF.

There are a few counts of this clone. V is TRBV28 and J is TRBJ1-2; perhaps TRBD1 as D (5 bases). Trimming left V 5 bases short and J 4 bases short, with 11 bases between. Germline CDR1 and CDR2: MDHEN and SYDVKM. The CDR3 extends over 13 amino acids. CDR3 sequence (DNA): TGTGCCAGCAGTCGAGGGGTATTCTATGGCTACACCTTC. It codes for CASSRGVFYGYTF.

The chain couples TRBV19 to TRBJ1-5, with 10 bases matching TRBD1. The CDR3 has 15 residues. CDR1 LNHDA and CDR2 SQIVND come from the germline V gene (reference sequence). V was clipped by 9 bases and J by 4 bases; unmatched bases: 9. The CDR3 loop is CASAKDRGLNQPQHF. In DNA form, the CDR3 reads TGTGCCAGCGCGAAAGACAGGGGGCTTAATCAGCCCCAGCATTTT.

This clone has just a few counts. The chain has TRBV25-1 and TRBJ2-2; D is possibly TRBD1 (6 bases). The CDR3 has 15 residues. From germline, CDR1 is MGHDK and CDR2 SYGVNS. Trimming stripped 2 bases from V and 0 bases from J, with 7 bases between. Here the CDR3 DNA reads TGTGCCAGCAGTGAAAGGGACACGAACACCGGGGAGCTGTTTTTT. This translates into CASSERDTNTGELFF.